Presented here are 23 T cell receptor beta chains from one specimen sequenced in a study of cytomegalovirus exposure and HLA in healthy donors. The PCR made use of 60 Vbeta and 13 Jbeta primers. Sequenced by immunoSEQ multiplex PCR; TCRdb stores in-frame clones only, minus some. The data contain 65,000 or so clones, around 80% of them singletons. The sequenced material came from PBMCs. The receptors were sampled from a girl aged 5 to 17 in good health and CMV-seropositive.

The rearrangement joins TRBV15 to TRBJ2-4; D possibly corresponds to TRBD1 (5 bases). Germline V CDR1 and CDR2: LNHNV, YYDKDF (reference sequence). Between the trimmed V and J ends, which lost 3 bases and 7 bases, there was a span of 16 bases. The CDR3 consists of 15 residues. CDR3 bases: TGTGCCACCAGCAGGCCAGGGATGAGTGAGAACATTCAGTACTTC. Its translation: CATSRPGMSENIQYF.

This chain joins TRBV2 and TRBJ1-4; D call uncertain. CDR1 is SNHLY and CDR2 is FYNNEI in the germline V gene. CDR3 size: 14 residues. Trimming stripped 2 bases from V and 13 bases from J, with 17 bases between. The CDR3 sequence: CASSEIRRGWGLFF. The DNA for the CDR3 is TGTGCCAGCAGTGAAATCAGACGCGGGTGGGGACTGTTTTTT.

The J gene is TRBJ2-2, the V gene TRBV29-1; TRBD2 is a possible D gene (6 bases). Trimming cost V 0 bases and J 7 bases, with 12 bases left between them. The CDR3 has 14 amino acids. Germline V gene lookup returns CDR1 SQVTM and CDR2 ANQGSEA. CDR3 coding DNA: TGCAGCGTTGAAGAGGGGGAGGCGGACGGGGAGCTGTTTTTT. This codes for CSVEEGEADGELFF.

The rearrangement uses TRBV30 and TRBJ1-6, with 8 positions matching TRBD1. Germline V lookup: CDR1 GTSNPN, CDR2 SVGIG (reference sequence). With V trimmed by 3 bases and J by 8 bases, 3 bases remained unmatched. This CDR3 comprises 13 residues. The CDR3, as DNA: TGTGCCTGGAGATCGGACAGGGATTCACCCCTCCACTTT. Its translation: CAWRSDRDSPLHF.

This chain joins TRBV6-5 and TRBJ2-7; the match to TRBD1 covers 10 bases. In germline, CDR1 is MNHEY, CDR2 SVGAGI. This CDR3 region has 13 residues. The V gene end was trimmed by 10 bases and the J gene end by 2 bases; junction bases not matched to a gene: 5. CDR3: CATRDRGPYEQYF. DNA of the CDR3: TGTGCCACCCGGGACAGGGGCCCCTACGAGCAGTACTTC.

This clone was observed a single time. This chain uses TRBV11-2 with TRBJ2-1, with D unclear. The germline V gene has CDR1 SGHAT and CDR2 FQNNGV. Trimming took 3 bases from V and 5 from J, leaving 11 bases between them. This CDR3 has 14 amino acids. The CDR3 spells CASSLFLADNEQFF. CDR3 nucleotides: TGTGCCAGCAGCTTGTTTTTGGCAGACAATGAGCAGTTCTTC.

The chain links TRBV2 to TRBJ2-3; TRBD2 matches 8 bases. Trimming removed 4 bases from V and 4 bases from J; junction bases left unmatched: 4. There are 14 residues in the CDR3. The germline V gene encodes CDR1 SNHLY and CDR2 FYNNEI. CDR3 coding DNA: TGTGCCAGCAGTGTCGGGGGGGGAGCAGATACGCAGTATTTT. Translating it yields CASSVGGGADTQYF.

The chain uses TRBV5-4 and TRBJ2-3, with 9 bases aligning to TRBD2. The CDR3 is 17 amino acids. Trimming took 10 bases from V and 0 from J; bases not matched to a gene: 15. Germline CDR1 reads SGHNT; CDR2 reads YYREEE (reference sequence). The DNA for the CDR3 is TGTGCCGCCAGCAGCGGTAGGCGGGAGGGCAGCACAGATACGCAGTATTTT. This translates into CAASSGRREGSTDTQYF.

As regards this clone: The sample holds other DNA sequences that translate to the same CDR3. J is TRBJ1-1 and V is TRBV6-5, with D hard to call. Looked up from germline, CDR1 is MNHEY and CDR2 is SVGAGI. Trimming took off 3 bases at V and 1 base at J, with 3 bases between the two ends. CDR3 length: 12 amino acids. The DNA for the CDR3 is TGTGCCAGCAGTTATAGGAACACTGAAGCTTTCTTT. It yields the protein CASSYRNTEAFF.

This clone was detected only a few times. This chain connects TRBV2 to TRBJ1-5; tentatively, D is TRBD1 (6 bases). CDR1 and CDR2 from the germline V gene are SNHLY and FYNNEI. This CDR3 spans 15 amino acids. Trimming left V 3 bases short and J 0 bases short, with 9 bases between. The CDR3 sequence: CASSEDSYSNQPQHF. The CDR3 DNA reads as TGTGCCAGCAGTGAGGACAGTTATAGCAATCAGCCCCAGCATTTT.

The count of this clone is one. Here the CDR3 DNA reads TGTGCCAGCAGCCTACGGGACAGGATGAACACTGAAGCTTTCTTT. This codes for CASSLRDRMNTEAFF. The V gene is TRBV7-9, the J gene TRBJ1-1, with 8 bases lining up with TRBD1. The CDR3 is made up of 15 amino acids. From germline, CDR1 is SEHNR and CDR2 FQNEAQ (reference sequence). V was clipped by 5 bases and J by 0 bases; unmatched bases: 5.

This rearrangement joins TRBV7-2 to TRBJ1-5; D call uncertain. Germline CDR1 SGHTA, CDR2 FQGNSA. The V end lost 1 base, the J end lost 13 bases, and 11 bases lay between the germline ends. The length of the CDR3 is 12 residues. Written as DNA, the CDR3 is TGTGCCAGCAGCTTAGTGGTCGGGGTTCAGCATTTT. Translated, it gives CASSLVVGVQHF.

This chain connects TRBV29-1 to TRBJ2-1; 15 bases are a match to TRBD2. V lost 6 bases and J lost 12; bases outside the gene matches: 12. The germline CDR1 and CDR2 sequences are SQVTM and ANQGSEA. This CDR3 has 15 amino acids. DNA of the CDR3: TGCAGCGTCCTGAGCGGACTAGCGGGAGGGCCTTGGCAGTTCTTC. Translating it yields CSVLSGLAGGPWQFF.

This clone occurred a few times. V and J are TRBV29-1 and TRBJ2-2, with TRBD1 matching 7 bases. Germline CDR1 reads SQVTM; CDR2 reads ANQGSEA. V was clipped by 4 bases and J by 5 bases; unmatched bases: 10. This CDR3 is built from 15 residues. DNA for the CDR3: TGCAGCGTTGCGTGGTTTCAGGGGGTAACCGGGGAGCTGTTTTTT. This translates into CSVAWFQGVTGELFF.

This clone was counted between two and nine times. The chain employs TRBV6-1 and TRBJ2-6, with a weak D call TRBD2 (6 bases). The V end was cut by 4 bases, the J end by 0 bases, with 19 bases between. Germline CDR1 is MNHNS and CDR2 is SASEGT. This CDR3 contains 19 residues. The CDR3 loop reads CASSGVWGDPTSGANVLTF. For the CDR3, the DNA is TGTGCCAGCAGTGGTGTTTGGGGGGACCCTACCTCTGGGGCCAACGTCCTGACTTTC.

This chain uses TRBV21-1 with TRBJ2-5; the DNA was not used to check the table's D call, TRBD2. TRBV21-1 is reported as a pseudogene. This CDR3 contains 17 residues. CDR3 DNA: TGTGCCAGCAGCAAAGCGGATTGGGGGACTAGCCAAGAGACCCAGTACTTC. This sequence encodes CASSKADWGTSQETQYF.

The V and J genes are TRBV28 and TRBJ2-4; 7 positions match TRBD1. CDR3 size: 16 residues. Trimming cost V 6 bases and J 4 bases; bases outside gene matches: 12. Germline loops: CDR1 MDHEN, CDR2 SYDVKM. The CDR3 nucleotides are TGTGCCAGCAGCTCAATACAGGGGCGGAAAAAAAACATTCAGTACTTC. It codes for CASSSIQGRKKNIQYF. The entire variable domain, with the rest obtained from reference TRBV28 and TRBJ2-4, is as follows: DVKVTQSSRYLVKRTGEKVFLECVQDMDHENMFWYRQDPGLGLRLIYFSYDVKMKEKGDIPEGYSVSREKKERFSLILESASTNQTSMYLCASSSIQGRKKNIQYFGAGTRLSVL.

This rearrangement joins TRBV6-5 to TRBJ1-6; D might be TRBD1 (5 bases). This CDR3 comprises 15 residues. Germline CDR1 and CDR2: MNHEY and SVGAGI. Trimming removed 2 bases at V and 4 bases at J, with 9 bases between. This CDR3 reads CASSYGQTYNSPLHF. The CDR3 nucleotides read TGTGCCAGCAGTTACGGACAAACGTATAATTCACCCCTCCACTTT.

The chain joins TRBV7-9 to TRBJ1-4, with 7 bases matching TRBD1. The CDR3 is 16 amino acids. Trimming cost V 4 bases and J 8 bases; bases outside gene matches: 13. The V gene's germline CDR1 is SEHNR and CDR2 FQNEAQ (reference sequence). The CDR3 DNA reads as TGTGCCAGCAGCTCGCCGCAGGGGGACGGAGCAGAAAAACTGTTTTTT. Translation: CASSSPQGDGAEKLFF.

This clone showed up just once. In DNA form, the CDR3 reads TGTGCCAGCGGGGACACAGAATATGAAAAACTGTTTTTT. Translated: CASGDTEYEKLFF. The chain combines TRBV28 with TRBJ1-4; TRBD1 is a possible D gene (6 bases). The CDR3 loop spans 13 amino acids. In germline, CDR1 is MDHEN, CDR2 SYDVKM. Trimming took 8 bases from V and 6 from J, leaving 13 bases between them.

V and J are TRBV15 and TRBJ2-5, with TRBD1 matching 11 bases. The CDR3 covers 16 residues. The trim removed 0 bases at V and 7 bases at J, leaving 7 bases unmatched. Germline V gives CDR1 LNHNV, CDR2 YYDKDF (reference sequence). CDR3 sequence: CATSRDLGGTGGTQYF. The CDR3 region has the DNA TGTGCCACCAGCAGAGATCTGGGGGGGACAGGGGGGACCCAGTACTTC.

In DNA, the CDR3 is TGCGCCAGCAGCTTCGCAGGGGATACGCAGTATTTT. Translated, it gives CASSFAGDTQYF. The chain employs TRBV5-1 and TRBJ2-3, with D perhaps TRBD1 (5 bases). In germline, CDR1 is SGHRS, CDR2 YFSETQ. Trimming pared 2 bases from V and 6 bases from J, leaving 7 bases between. This CDR3 spans 12 amino acids. Complete variable domain (other parts from reference TRBV5-1 and TRBJ2-3): KAGVTQTPRYLIKTRGQQVTLSCSPISGHRSVSWYQQTPGQGLQFLFEYFSETQRNKGNFPGRFSGRQFSNSRSEMNVSTLELGDSALYLCASSFAGDTQYFGPGTRLTVL.

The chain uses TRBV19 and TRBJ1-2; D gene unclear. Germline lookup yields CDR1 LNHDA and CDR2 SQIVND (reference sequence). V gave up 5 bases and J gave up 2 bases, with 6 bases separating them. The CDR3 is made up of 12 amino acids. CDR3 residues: CASSSVNYGYTF. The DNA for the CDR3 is TGTGCCAGTAGTTCGGTCAACTATGGCTACACCTTC.